This TCR beta chain was sequenced in a study of cytomegalovirus exposure and HLA in healthy donors. Study-wide results and caveats: A later analysis reportedly found that, within productive TCRs, an Asian-associated ancestry cluster had fewer N-insertions than the mean observed across the roughly 730 donors.

CDR1 is SNHLY and CDR2 is FYNNEI in the germline V gene. Trimming shortened V by 7 bases and J by 5 bases, and 8 bases separated the two germline ends. CDR3 length equals 11 residues. 13 Jbeta primers and 60 Vbeta primers were used for the PCR. TCRdb keeps only in-frame clones here, not all; method: immunoSEQ multiplex PCR. The sample holds around 130,000 clones, approximately 8.7% seen once. This clone turned up a few times. Its specificity is not known. Sequences were obtained from PBMCs. The J gene is TRBJ2-5, the V gene TRBV2, with a tentative D call TRBD1 (5 bases). The sequence was collected from a man aged 35 to 55 in good health and CMV-seronegative. DNA of the CDR3: TGTGCCAGCATGGGGCGGGAGACCCAGTACTTC. It is translated as CASMGRETQYF.